A single sample is the source of the 14 T cell receptor beta chains below, sequenced in a study of blood T cells in healthy people across ages. A sample-barcoded 5' primer and a J-beta primer mix were used in a second PCR of roughly 6 to 12 cycles. One entry per CDR3 protein, called by TCRdb with MiXCR from the 5' RACE reads. The sample has fewer than 800,000 distinct CDR3 sequences; about 25% are singletons. The same data also went into a second study, on T cells of mothers and their children.

Sample: blood. Source of these receptors: a boy under 18 in good health.

This clonotype appeared a few times. The genes are TRBV12-3 or TRBV12-4 and TRBJ1-3; tentatively, D is TRBD1 (5 bases). V was cut by 3 bases and J by 0 bases, with 9 bases left in between. The CDR3 contains 15 residues. The DNA for the CDR3 is TGTGCCAGCAGTTTTGGGACGGACTCTGGAAACACCATATATTTT. It is translated as CASSFGTDSGNTIYF.

V gene TRBV7-2 combines with J gene TRBJ2-1; D is perhaps TRBD2 (7 bases). The V end lost 2 bases, the J end lost 3 bases, and 11 bases lay between the germline ends. The germline V gene encodes CDR1 SGHTA and CDR2 FQGNSA. The CDR3 totals 15 residues. CDR3 DNA: TGTGCCAGCAGCTTACGGGGGGCGGGCTACAATGAGCAGTTCTTC. Its protein is CASSLRGAGYNEQFF.

This clonotype was recorded a few times. The genes are TRBV14 and TRBJ2-1; no definite D call. The ends were cut back, 0 bases at V and 0 bases at J, with 12 bases in the middle. Germline V lookup: CDR1 SGHDN, CDR2 FVKESK. CDR3 size: 17 residues. This CDR3 reads CASSQDSTGSSYNEQFF. As DNA, the CDR3 is TGTGCCAGCAGCCAAGATTCAACCGGCAGCTCCTACAATGAGCAGTTCTTC. Complete variable domain (other parts from reference TRBV14 and TRBJ2-1): EAGVTQFPSHSVIEKGQTVTLRCDPISGHDNLYWYRRVMGKEIKFLLHFVKESKQDESGMPNNRFLAERTGGTYSTLKVQPAELEDSGVYFCASSQDSTGSSYNEQFFGPGTRLTVL.

This clonotype was counted a few times. At one boundary the junction diverges from the germline segment, which might be a read error. The chain couples TRBV5-1 to TRBJ2-5, with 12 bases aligning to TRBD2. The CDR3 totals 15 residues. CDR1 and CDR2 (germline): SGHRS, YFSETQ. Written as DNA, the CDR3 is TGCGACAGCAGCCGTCGACTAGCGGGGGTTATGGCCCAGTACTTC. It translates to CDSSRRLAGVMAQYF.

The chain couples TRBV5-5 to TRBJ2-7; 8 bases fit TRBD1. The germline gives CDR1 SGHKS, CDR2 YYEKEE (reference sequence). The length of the CDR3 is 15 residues. V trimming: 1 base; J trimming: 2 bases; junction bases outside the gene matches: 5. The CDR3 here is CASSLRDRGPYEQYF. The DNA of the CDR3 is TGTGCCAGCAGCTTGCGAGACAGGGGTCCCTACGAGCAGTACTTC.

This chain connects TRBV19 to TRBJ2-7; 10 bases align to TRBD1. The CDR3 runs to 15 residues. Germline loops: CDR1 LNHDA, CDR2 SQIVND (reference sequence). Germline trimming cut 5 bases from V and 5 bases from J; bases unmatched to any gene: 9. CDR3 sequence: CASSSTGTGDHEQYF. CDR3 DNA: TGTGCCAGTAGTTCAACCGGGACAGGGGACCACGAGCAGTACTTC.

This clonotype has a handful of counts. The junction shows a germline mismatch at one end, possibly a read error. The J gene is TRBJ1-3, the V gene TRBV12-3 or TRBV12-4; TRBD1 might be the D (5 bases). This CDR3 comprises 14 residues. DNA for the CDR3: TGTGCCAGCAGACAAAGGGGCTCTGGAAACACCGTATATTTT. Protein sequence: CASRQRGSGNTVYF.

CDR3 in amino acids: CASSPRRGPGTDTQYF. The CDR3 DNA follows: TGTGCCAGCAGCCCTCGGCGTGGCCCTGGCACAGATACGCAGTATTTT. This chain connects TRBV6-5 to TRBJ2-3; no definite D call. V lost 6 bases to trimming and J lost 1 base, with 17 bases between them. The CDR3 is 16 amino acids. CDR1 is MNHEY and CDR2 is SVGAGI in the germline V gene.

This clonotype has just a few counts. The V call is TRBV4-2, the J call TRBJ2-5, with 11 positions matching TRBD2. The DNA end is more similar to TRBJ2-1, so the J call may be wrong. Germline loops: CDR1 LGHNA, CDR2 YNFKEQ. The CDR3 consists of 19 residues. This CDR3 is CASSQDWPSGRTKTSEQFF. For the CDR3, the DNA is TGTGCCAGCAGCCAAGATTGGCCTAGCGGGAGGACAAAAACAAGTGAGCAGTTCTTC.

This clonotype was counted only a few times. This chain connects TRBV6-5 to TRBJ2-5, with a possible D match to TRBD2 (6 bases). This CDR3 region has 14 residues. Germline loops: CDR1 MNHEY, CDR2 SVGAGI. The V and J ends lost 4 bases and 5 bases respectively, with 14 bases between them. This CDR3 reads CASSSWGDRETQYF. The CDR3 coding sequence is TGTGCCAGCAGTTCCTGGGGGGATAGGGAGACCCAGTACTTC.

The gene calls are TRBV20-1 and TRBJ2-7; maybe TRBD1 (6 bases). CDR1 and CDR2 from the germline V gene are DFQATT and SNEGSKA (reference sequence). The CDR3 is 13 residues long. V lost 3 bases and J lost 0, with 9 bases in between. CDR3 nucleotide sequence: TGCAGTGCTAGGGACAGTAACTCCTACGAGCAGTACTTC. Protein sequence: CSARDSNSYEQYF.

CDR3 nucleotide sequence: TGTGCCAGCACCCCAGATGCAACTAATGAAAAACTGTTTTTT. Translated, it gives CASTPDATNEKLFF. The chain employs TRBV3-1 and TRBJ1-4, with no clear D. Germline CDR1 LGHDT, CDR2 YNNKEL (reference sequence). V dropped 7 bases and J dropped 0 bases, with 9 bases sitting between them. CDR3 size: 14 residues.

CDR3 residues: CSVLGASYNEQFF. DNA of the CDR3: TGCAGCGTTTTGGGGGCTTCCTACAATGAGCAGTTCTTC. J is TRBJ2-1 and V is TRBV29-1; a possible D gene is TRBD1 (6 bases). Trimming cost V 5 bases and J 1 base, with 9 bases left between them. CDR1 and CDR2 (germline): SQVTM, ANQGSEA. The CDR3 spans 13 residues.

This clonotype was seen more than once but under ten times. J is TRBJ2-1 and V is TRBV12-3 or TRBV12-4; 11 bases fit TRBD2. V lost 2 bases, J lost 5 bases, and 8 bases stayed unmatched. The CDR3 has 17 residues. For the CDR3, the DNA is TGTGCCAGCAGTTTAACGGGACTAGCGGAGAACAACAATGAGCAGTTCTTC. Residues: CASSLTGLAENNNEQFF.